These 15 T cell receptor beta chains were sequenced from one sample in a study of T cells in Graves' hyperthyroidism and ophthalmopathy. The investigators amplified TCR beta CDR3 regions from RNA transcripts. HTBI primers were the set used in a first-round RT-PCR of the TCR CDR3. One entry per CDR3 protein results from TCRdb running MiXCR on the multiplex PCR reads. The sample has 660,000 or so distinct CDR3 sequences; about 45% are singletons. The specimen was peripheral blood or thyroid tissue (not recorded which). These receptors were collected from an adult man with Graves' disease, either hyperthyroidism or ophthalmopathy (not recorded which).

The chain links TRBV12-3 or TRBV12-4 to TRBJ1-5, with 10 nucleotides matching TRBD1. The CDR3 runs to 16 residues. V trimming: 3 bases; J trimming: 7 bases; junction bases outside the gene matches: 9. CDR3 loop: CASSFPGQGLRQPQHF. The CDR3 DNA is TGTGCCAGCAGTTTTCCGGGACAGGGGTTGAGGCAGCCCCAGCATTTT.

This clonotype has ten or more counts. The V and J genes are TRBV24-1 and TRBJ1-1; 8 bases are a match to TRBD1. The germline gives CDR1 KGHDR, CDR2 SFDVKD. Trimming removed 9 bases from V and 1 base from J; junction bases left unmatched: 6. The CDR3 is 14 amino acids. The CDR3 is CATRRTGPNTEAFF. The CDR3 nucleotides are TGTGCCACCCGCAGGACAGGGCCGAACACTGAAGCTTTCTTT.

This chain links TRBV29-1 with TRBJ1-2; maybe TRBD1 (5 bases). The CDR3 sequence is 13 residues long. Germline lookup yields CDR1 SQVTM and CDR2 ANQGSEA. V shed 3 bases and J shed 3 bases, with 11 bases lying between them. The CDR3 loop reads CSVDRAGDYGYTF. CDR3 nucleotides: TGCAGCGTTGACAGGGCAGGCGACTATGGCTACACCTTC. Together with reference TRBV29-1 and TRBJ1-2, the CDR3 gives the full variable domain: SAVISQKPSRDICQRGTSLTIQCQVDSQVTMMFWYRQQPGQSLTLIATANQGSEATYESGFVIDKFPISRPNLTFSTLTVSNMSPEDSSIYLCSVDRAGDYGYTFGSGTRLTVV.

A few counts support this clonotype. CDR3 DNA: TGCAGTGCTAGAGAGGAGGGACGGAGCTCTGGGGCCAACGTCCTGACTTTC. Translated: CSAREEGRSSGANVLTF. The J gene is TRBJ2-6, the V gene TRBV20-1; D perhaps matches TRBD2 (6 bases). Germline CDR1 reads DFQATT; CDR2 reads SNEGSKA (reference sequence). CDR3 length: 17 amino acids. Deletions cut 0 bases from V and 0 bases from J, with 12 bases between.

In this sample, this clonotype turned up many times. This sequence joins TRBV29-1 and TRBJ1-2; TRBD1 is a possible D gene (6 bases). V was shortened by 3 bases and J by 6 bases, with 14 bases between the two germline ends. The CDR3 totals 13 residues. Germline V gives CDR1 SQVTM, CDR2 ANQGSEA. The CDR3: CSVEGAGDNGYTF. The DNA of the CDR3 is TGCAGCGTTGAGGGTGCAGGGGACAATGGCTACACCTTC.

This clonotype was seen a few times. The chain links TRBV7-9 to TRBJ1-4; TRBD1 might be the D (5 bases). Looked up from germline, CDR1 is SEHNR and CDR2 is FQNEAQ (reference sequence). V lost 5 bases and J lost 3, with 10 bases in between. The CDR3 is made up of 14 amino acids. DNA for the CDR3: TGTGCCAGCAGCCAGGGACCGCCTAATGAAAAACTGTTTTTT. The encoded protein is CASSQGPPNEKLFF.

The V and J genes are TRBV2 and TRBJ1-2, with 7 bases matching TRBD1. Germline CDR1 is SNHLY and CDR2 is FYNNEI. The CDR3 runs to 13 residues. V dropped 6 bases and J dropped 4; count of bases not matched to a gene: 5. The CDR3 reads CASSRRQGYGYTF. The CDR3 DNA reads TGTGCCAGCAGCCGCCGACAGGGCTATGGCTACACCTTC. Complete variable domain (other parts from reference TRBV2 and TRBJ1-2): EPEVTQTPSHQVTQMGQEVILRCVPISNHLYFYWYRQILGQKVEFLVSFYNNEISEKSEIFDDQFSVERPDGSNFTLKIRSTKLEDSAMYFCASSRRQGYGYTFGSGTRLTVV.

The sample holds many counts of this clonotype. CDR3 protein: CAITDPRGTGELFF. CDR3 coding DNA: TGTGCCATTACCGACCCTCGCGGCACCGGGGAGCTGTTTTTT. The chain employs TRBV10-3 and TRBJ2-2; no clear D. Looked up from germline, CDR1 is ENHRY and CDR2 is SYGVKD. CDR3 length: 14 amino acids. V was trimmed by 9 bases and J by 4 bases, leaving 15 bases between them.

The count of this clonotype is one. The chain joins TRBV29-1 to TRBJ2-1; D is possibly TRBD2 (5 bases). V was clipped by 4 bases and J by 6 bases, with 16 bases between them. CDR1 and CDR2 from the germline V gene are SQVTM and ANQGSEA. This CDR3 is 14 amino acids long. DNA for the CDR3: TGCAGCGTTGGTCTCTCTAATCGGGGCAATGAGCAGTTCTTC. Its protein product is CSVGLSNRGNEQFF.

The genes are TRBV20-1 and TRBJ1-5; 7 nucleotides align to TRBD1. After removal of 4 bases from V and 5 bases from J, the junction contained 8 bases not matched to a gene. The length of the CDR3 is 14 residues. Germline CDR1 and CDR2: DFQATT and SNEGSKA (reference sequence). DNA for the CDR3: TGCAGTGCTAAGAGACAGGGTAGGGATCAGCCCCAGCATTTT. It translates to CSAKRQGRDQPQHF.

The rearrangement joins TRBV19 to TRBJ2-2; 11 positions agree with TRBD2. CDR1 and CDR2 (germline): LNHDA, SQIVND (reference sequence). The CDR3 consists of 16 residues. The V segment lost 8 bases and the J segment 1 base; nucleotides outside the gene matches: 6. CDR3 DNA: TGTGCCAGTTTGCCGGGACTAGCGGTGAACACCGGGGAGCTGTTTTTT. As protein: CASLPGLAVNTGELFF.

This clonotype was seen only a few times. This chain uses TRBV5-1 with TRBJ1-1; D remains unclear. Germline values: CDR1 SGHRS, CDR2 YFSETQ. There are 14 residues in the CDR3. Between the trimmed V and J ends, which lost 4 bases and 1 base, there was a span of 11 bases. In DNA form, the CDR3 reads TGCGCCAGCAGCCGAAGCGCGGGGAACACTGAAGCTTTCTTT. Residues: CASSRSAGNTEAFF.

There are many counts of this clonotype. This chain connects TRBV19 to TRBJ2-2; tentatively, D is TRBD2 (6 bases). The CDR3 spans 15 residues. V was shortened by 5 bases and J by 2 bases, with 12 bases between the two germline ends. Germline CDR1 reads LNHDA; CDR2 reads SQIVND (reference sequence). CDR3 loop: CASSPGLTNTGELFF. The CDR3 region has the DNA TGTGCCAGTAGTCCGGGACTGACTAACACCGGGGAGCTGTTTTTT.

The rearrangement uses TRBV2 and TRBJ1-2; D gene uncertain. The V and J ends lost 0 bases and 1 base respectively, with 12 bases between them. Germline V lookup: CDR1 SNHLY, CDR2 FYNNEI. The CDR3 sequence is 16 residues long. The CDR3 loop reads CASSEAVSEINYGYTF. CDR3 DNA: TGTGCCAGCAGTGAAGCGGTGTCAGAAATTAACTATGGCTACACCTTC. The whole variable domain, remainder taken from reference TRBV2 and TRBJ1-2, is EPEVTQTPSHQVTQMGQEVILRCVPISNHLYFYWYRQILGQKVEFLVSFYNNEISEKSEIFDDQFSVERPDGSNFTLKIRSTKLEDSAMYFCASSEAVSEINYGYTFGSGTRLTVV.

The CDR3 sequence is CASSLWDSQETQHF. CDR3 bases: TGTGCCAGCAGTTTATGGGACAGCCAAGAGACCCAGCATTTT. The chain uses TRBV28 and TRBJ1-5; D possibly corresponds to TRBD1 (6 bases). The CDR3 is 14 amino acids. V gave up 0 bases and J gave up 11 bases, with 14 bases separating them. Germline V gene lookup returns CDR1 MDHEN and CDR2 SYDVKM.